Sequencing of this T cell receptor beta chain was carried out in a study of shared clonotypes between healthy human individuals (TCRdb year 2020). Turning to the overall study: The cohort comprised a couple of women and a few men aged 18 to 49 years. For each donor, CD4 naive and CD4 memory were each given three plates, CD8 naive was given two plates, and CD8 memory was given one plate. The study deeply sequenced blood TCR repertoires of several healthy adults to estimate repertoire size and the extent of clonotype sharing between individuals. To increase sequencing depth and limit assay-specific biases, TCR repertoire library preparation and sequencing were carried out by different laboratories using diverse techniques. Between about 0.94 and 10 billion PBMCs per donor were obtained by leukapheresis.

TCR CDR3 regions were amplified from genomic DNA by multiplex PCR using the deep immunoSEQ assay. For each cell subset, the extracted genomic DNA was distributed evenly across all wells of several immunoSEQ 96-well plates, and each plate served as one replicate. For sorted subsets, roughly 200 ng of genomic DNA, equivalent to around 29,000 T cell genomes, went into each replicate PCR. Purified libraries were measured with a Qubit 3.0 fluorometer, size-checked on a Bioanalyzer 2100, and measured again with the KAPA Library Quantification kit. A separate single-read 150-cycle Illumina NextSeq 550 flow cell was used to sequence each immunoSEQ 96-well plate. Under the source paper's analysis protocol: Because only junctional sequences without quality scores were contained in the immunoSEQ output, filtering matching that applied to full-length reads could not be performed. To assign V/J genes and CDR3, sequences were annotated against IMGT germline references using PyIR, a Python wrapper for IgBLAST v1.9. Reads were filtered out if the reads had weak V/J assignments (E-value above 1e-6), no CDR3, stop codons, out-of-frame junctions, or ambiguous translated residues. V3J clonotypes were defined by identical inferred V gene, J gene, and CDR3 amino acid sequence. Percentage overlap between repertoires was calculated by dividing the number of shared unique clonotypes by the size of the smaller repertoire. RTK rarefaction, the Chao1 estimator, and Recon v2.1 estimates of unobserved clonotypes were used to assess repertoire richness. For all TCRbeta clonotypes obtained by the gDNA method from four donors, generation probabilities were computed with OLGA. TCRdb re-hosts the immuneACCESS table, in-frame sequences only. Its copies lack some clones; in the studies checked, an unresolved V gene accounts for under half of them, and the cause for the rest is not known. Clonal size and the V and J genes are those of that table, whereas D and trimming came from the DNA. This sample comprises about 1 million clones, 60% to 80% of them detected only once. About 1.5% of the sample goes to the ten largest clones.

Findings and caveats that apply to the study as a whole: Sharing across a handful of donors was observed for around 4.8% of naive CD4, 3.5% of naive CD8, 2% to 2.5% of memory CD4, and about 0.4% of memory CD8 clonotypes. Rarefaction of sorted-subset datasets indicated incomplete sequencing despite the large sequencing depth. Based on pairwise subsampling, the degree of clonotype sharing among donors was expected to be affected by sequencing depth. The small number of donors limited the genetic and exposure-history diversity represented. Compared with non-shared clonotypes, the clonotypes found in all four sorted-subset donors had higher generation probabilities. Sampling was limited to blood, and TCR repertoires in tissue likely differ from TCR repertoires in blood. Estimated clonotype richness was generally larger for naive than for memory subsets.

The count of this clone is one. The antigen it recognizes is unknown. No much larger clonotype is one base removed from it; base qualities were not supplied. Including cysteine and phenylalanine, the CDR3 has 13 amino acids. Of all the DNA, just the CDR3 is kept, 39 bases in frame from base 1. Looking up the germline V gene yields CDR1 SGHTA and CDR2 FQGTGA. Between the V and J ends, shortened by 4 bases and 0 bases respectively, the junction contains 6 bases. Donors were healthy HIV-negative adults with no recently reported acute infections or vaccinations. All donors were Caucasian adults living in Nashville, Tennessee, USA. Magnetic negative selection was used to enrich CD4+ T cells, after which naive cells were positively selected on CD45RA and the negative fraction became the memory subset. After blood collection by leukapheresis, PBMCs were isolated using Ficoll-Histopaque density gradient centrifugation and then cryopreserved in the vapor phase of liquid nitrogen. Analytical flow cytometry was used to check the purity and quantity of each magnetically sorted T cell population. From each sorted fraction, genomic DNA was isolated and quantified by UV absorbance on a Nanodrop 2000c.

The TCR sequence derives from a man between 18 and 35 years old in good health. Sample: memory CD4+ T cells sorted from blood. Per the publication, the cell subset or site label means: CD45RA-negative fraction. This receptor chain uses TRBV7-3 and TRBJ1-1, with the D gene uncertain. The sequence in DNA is TGTGCCAGCAGCTCCTCACTGAACACTGAAGCTTTCTTT. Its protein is CASSSSLNTEAFF.